Each of the 4 T cell receptor beta chains below was sequenced from the same sample in a study of cytomegalovirus exposure and HLA in healthy donors. The repertoire was sequenced with immunoSEQ multiplex PCR; TCRdb's copy has only in-frame clones and lacks some. The data hold 200,000 or so clones, with around 87% observed a single time. Sequenced sample: PBMCs. The source of these receptors is a woman aged 18-29 years in good health and CMV-seropositive.

The chain is built from TRBV5-1 and TRBJ2-2; D is possibly TRBD1 (5 bases). Trimming took 1 base from V and 0 from J, leaving 7 bases between them. Germline V lookup: CDR1 SGHRS, CDR2 YFSETQ. This CDR3 is built from 15 residues. The CDR3 coding sequence is TGCGCCAGCAGCTTGCAGGGCACGAACACCGGGGAGCTGTTTTTT. It codes for CASSLQGTNTGELFF.

The rearrangement uses TRBV28 and TRBJ2-3, with 13 bases that match TRBD2. With V trimmed by 2 bases and J by 5 bases, 4 bases remained unmatched. Germline CDR1 and CDR2: MDHEN and SYDVKM. This CDR3 spans 16 amino acids. CDR3 in DNA: TGTGCCAGCAGTTTAGGACTAGCGGGAGCTGAAGATACGCAGTATTTT. This translates into CASSLGLAGAEDTQYF.

J is TRBJ2-7 and V is TRBV9; D might be TRBD2 (5 bases). Germline values: CDR1 SGDLS, CDR2 YYNGEE. V was pared by 2 bases and J by 6 bases, with 9 bases between. The CDR3 has 12 amino acids. CDR3 DNA sequence: TGTGCCAGCAGCGTGGAAGGGAGCGAGCAGTACTTC. This sequence encodes CASSVEGSEQYF.

The CDR3 spells CASEFSQETQYF. The DNA of the CDR3 is TGTGCCAGCGAATTTAGCCAAGAGACCCAGTACTTC. The chain employs TRBV18 and TRBJ2-5, with unresolved D. Germline V gene lookup returns CDR1 KGHSH and CDR2 LQKENI. This CDR3 comprises 12 residues. Trimming left V 8 bases short and J 1 base short, with 8 bases between.